The 31 T cell receptor beta chains reported below all come from one sample, sequenced in a study of blood T cell repertoires in COVID-19. TCRdb's copy holds only in-frame clones and misses some; the assay was immunoSEQ multiplex PCR. The sample records 350,000 or so clones, nearly 90% being singletons. Source material: peripheral blood. The receptors derive from a man in his late teens or twenties with active or convalescent COVID-19.

The count of this clone is one. This chain's CDR3 is CASSVVAATDTQYF. The CDR3 nucleotides are TGTGCCAGCAGCGTAGTAGCGGCCACAGATACGCAGTATTTT. The chain recombines TRBV9 with TRBJ2-3, with D maybe TRBD2 (6 bases). Germline V gene sequence: CDR1 SGDLS, CDR2 YYNGEE. CDR3 length: 14 residues. V lost 0 bases and J 2 bases, leaving 7 bases between the germline ends.

The chain recombines TRBV13 with TRBJ1-2; D is perhaps TRBD1 (6 bases). V dropped 5 bases and J dropped 5 bases, with 21 bases sitting between them. CDR1 and CDR2 from the germline V gene are PRHDT and FYEKMQ (reference sequence). This CDR3 has 16 residues. CDR3 residues: CASSPTESGHLYGYTF. The CDR3 region has the DNA TGTGCCAGCAGCCCTACTGAGTCGGGACACCTATATGGCTACACCTTC.

The chain recombines TRBV2 with TRBJ2-7, with 8 bases fitting TRBD2. J lost 5 bases, V lost 6 bases, and 9 bases had no gene match. This CDR3 is built from 14 residues. Germline V lookup: CDR1 SNHLY, CDR2 FYNNEI. The CDR3 sequence is CASRDPGTRNEQYF. The CDR3 DNA reads TGTGCCAGCAGGGACCCGGGGACTAGGAACGAGCAGTACTTC.

This clone has only one observation. The V gene is TRBV7-2, the J gene TRBJ2-7; 11 bases fit TRBD1. The germline CDR1 and CDR2 sequences are SGHTA and FQGNSA. There are 14 residues in the CDR3. With V trimmed by 7 bases and J by 5 bases, 7 bases remained unmatched. The CDR3: CASTGQGADHEQYF. Written as DNA, the CDR3 is TGTGCCAGCACCGGACAGGGGGCGGACCACGAGCAGTACTTC.

The chain combines TRBV4-3 with TRBJ2-1; TRBD2 might be the D (6 bases). The CDR3 spans 14 residues. Germline values: CDR1 LGHNA, CDR2 YSLEER. The V end was cut by 0 bases, the J end by 6 bases, with 9 bases between. The DNA of the CDR3 is TGCGCCAGCAGCCAAGAGGCGGGGAGCAATGAGCAGTTCTTC. Protein sequence: CASSQEAGSNEQFF.

The chain has TRBV7-8 and TRBJ2-3, with D maybe TRBD1 (6 bases). The germline V gene encodes CDR1 SGHVS and CDR2 FQNEAQ. Trimming removed 5 bases from V and 0 bases from J, with 21 bases in between. The length of the CDR3 is 18 residues. The CDR3 sequence is CASSLLGAAGASTDTQYF. The CDR3 bases are TGTGCCAGCAGCCTCCTGGGGGCGGCCGGCGCGAGCACAGATACGCAGTATTTT.

This chain connects TRBV15 to TRBJ1-2; D may be TRBD1 (6 bases). V was cut by 7 bases and J by 5 bases, with 17 bases left in between. The CDR3 contains 14 residues. CDR1 is LNHNV and CDR2 is YYDKDF in the germline V gene (reference sequence). CDR3 coding DNA: TGTGCCACCAAATTTTCAGGGGCAGGGTATGGCTACACCTTC. Amino acids: CATKFSGAGYGYTF.

The chain is built from TRBV28 and TRBJ1-2; TRBD1 matches at 9 bases. The germline V gene has CDR1 MDHEN and CDR2 SYDVKM. The CDR3 loop spans 14 amino acids. The V gene end was trimmed by 3 bases and the J gene end by 8 bases; junction bases not matched to a gene: 7. The CDR3 DNA is TGTGCCAGCAGTTTTGGAGGGACAGGGAAAGGCTACACCTTC. Translated, it gives CASSFGGTGKGYTF.

The rearrangement links TRBV10-2 to TRBJ1-3; D not certain. In germline, CDR1 is WSHSY, CDR2 SAAADI. V was trimmed by 7 bases and J by 0 bases, leaving 13 bases between them. CDR3 length: 15 amino acids. The CDR3 here is CASTRMASSGNTIYF. DNA of the CDR3: TGCGCCAGCACGAGGATGGCGAGCTCTGGAAACACCATATATTTT.

V usage is TRBV27 and J usage is TRBJ2-3; 10 bases agree with TRBD2. The CDR3 has 17 amino acids. Trimming took 5 bases from V and 2 from J; bases not matched to a gene: 10. Germline V CDR1 and CDR2: MNHEY, SMNVEV (reference sequence). DNA of the CDR3: TGTGCCAGCAGTATACGAACTAGCGGGGCTATCACAGATACGCAGTATTTT. Residues: CASSIRTSGAITDTQYF.

J is TRBJ2-5 and V is TRBV27, with D possibly TRBD2 on 6 matching bases. The CDR3 spans 12 residues. V lost 5 bases and J 10 bases, leaving 14 bases between the germline ends. Germline V CDR1 and CDR2: MNHEY, SMNVEV (reference sequence). CDR3 sequence (DNA): TGTGCCAGCAGTGACACCTGGGGAGGCCAGTACTTC. Its protein is CASSDTWGGQYF.

The J gene is TRBJ1-5, the V gene TRBV7-6; 8 bases map to TRBD1. The J segment lost 2 bases and the V segment lost 5 bases, leaving 2 bases of the junction unmatched. The CDR3 loop spans 14 amino acids. Germline loops: CDR1 SGHVS, CDR2 FNYEAQ. CDR3 DNA: TGTGCCAGCAGCATACAGGGGGGCAATCAGCCCCAGCATTTT. This encodes CASSIQGGNQPQHF.

The rearrangement joins TRBV13 to TRBJ2-3; the match to TRBD2 covers 9 bases. V was pared by 2 bases and J by 3 bases, with 12 bases of the junction left unmatched. Germline lookup yields CDR1 PRHDT and CDR2 FYEKMQ (reference sequence). The CDR3 loop spans 18 amino acids. The DNA of the CDR3 is TGTGCCAGCAGCTTATTGGCTAGCGGGGCCGGTAGTACAGATACGCAGTATTTT. Encoded protein: CASSLLASGAGSTDTQYF.

The rearrangement links TRBV28 to TRBJ2-7; TRBD1 matches at 7 bases. This CDR3 is 15 amino acids long. With 4 bases clipped from V and 5 bases from J, the junction kept 11 bases outside the gene matches. CDR1 and CDR2 from the germline V gene are MDHEN and SYDVKM. Here the CDR3 reads CASSSHKTGINEQYF. The CDR3 DNA is TGTGCCAGCAGTTCACACAAGACAGGGATCAACGAGCAGTACTTC.

This clone was found once. The rearrangement uses TRBV6-4 and TRBJ1-1; 7 bases are a match to TRBD1. The CDR3 runs 14 residues. Germline V lookup: CDR1 MRHNA, CDR2 SNTAGT. V lost 3 bases, J lost 5 bases, and 6 bases stayed unmatched. CDR3: CASSDLAGGTEAFF. CDR3 in DNA: TGTGCCAGCAGTGATCTTGCAGGGGGTACTGAAGCTTTCTTT.

As concerns this clone: A junction boundary mismatches the germline segment, possibly from a read error. CDR3 amino acids: CASSPPWGSNEQYF. The CDR3 region has the DNA TGTGCCAGCAGCCCTCCTTGGGGCTCCAACGAGCAGTACTTC. The genes are TRBV7-9 and TRBJ2-7, with a tentative D call TRBD1 (5 bases). The CDR3 totals 14 residues. Germline V gene data show CDR1 as SEHNR and CDR2 as FQNEAQ (reference sequence).

This rearrangement joins TRBV6-5 to TRBJ2-7; D remains ambiguous. This CDR3 has 15 amino acids. Germline V lookup: CDR1 MNHEY, CDR2 SVGAGI. Trimming removed 4 bases from V and 0 bases from J, with 13 bases in between. The CDR3 sequence is CASSSLPGDSYEQYF. Here the CDR3 DNA reads TGTGCCAGCAGTTCCCTCCCAGGCGACTCCTACGAGCAGTACTTC.

J is TRBJ1-2 and V is TRBV19, with TRBD1 identical over 10 bases. The CDR3 runs to 15 residues. Germline lookup yields CDR1 LNHDA and CDR2 SQIVND (reference sequence). The V and J ends lost 3 bases and 4 bases, in that order; junction bases with no gene match: 5. As DNA, the CDR3 is TGTGCCAGTAGTATTTTGGACAGGGGGATCTATGGCTACACCTTC. This translates into CASSILDRGIYGYTF. Together with reference TRBV19 and TRBJ1-2, the CDR3 gives the full variable domain: DGGITQSPKYLFRKEGQNVTLSCEQNLNHDAMYWYRQDPGQGLRLIYYSQIVNDFQKGDIAEGYSVSREKKESFPLTVTSAQKNPTAFYLCASSILDRGIYGYTFGSGTRLTVV.

The rearrangement links TRBV28 to TRBJ2-2, with 7 nucleotides matching TRBD2. J gave up 5 bases and V 5 bases, and 11 bases lay outside the gene matches. Germline V gene sequence: CDR1 MDHEN, CDR2 SYDVKM. The CDR3 runs 16 residues. CDR3 sequence (DNA): TGTGCCAGCAGTCTCAAAGCGGGACCAAGGACCGGGGAGCTGTTTTTT. Its protein is CASSLKAGPRTGELFF.

This chain links TRBV6-1 with TRBJ2-4, with D perhaps matching TRBD1 (5 bases). CDR1 is MNHNS, CDR2 SASEGT, per germline. The V gene lost 0 bases and the J gene lost 8 bases, with 11 bases spanning the gap. CDR3 length equals 14 residues. The CDR3 DNA follows: TGTGCCAGCAGTGAAGCCCCAGGGTTCGACATTCAGTACTTC. It yields the protein CASSEAPGFDIQYF.

The gene calls are TRBV5-1 and TRBJ2-7, with 9 bases matching TRBD1. Germline CDR1 and CDR2: SGHRS and YFSETQ. After removal of 3 bases from V and 3 bases from J, the junction contained 7 bases not matched to a gene. The CDR3 extends over 15 amino acids. The CDR3 DNA reads as TGCGCCAGCAGCTCCCTCGACAGGGGGATCTACGAGCAGTACTTC. Translated: CASSSLDRGIYEQYF.

The chain is built from TRBV7-9 and TRBJ2-7; possibly TRBD2 for D (7 bases). V was pared by 5 bases and J by 7 bases, with 21 bases between. Germline assignment: CDR1 SEHNR and CDR2 FQNEAQ (reference sequence). CDR3 size: 15 residues. The CDR3: CASSVGWRGLGEQYF. The CDR3 DNA is TGTGCCAGCAGCGTAGGGTGGCGGGGGCTAGGGGAGCAGTACTTC.

The chain has TRBV29-1 and TRBJ2-2; D call uncertain. V shed 0 bases and J shed 1 base, with 9 bases lying between them. Germline loops: CDR1 SQVTM, CDR2 ANQGSEA. CDR3 size: 15 residues. CDR3 sequence reads: CSVEDAMLNTGELFF. DNA for the CDR3: TGCAGCGTTGAAGATGCGATGTTGAACACCGGGGAGCTGTTTTTT.

The V and J genes are TRBV19 and TRBJ2-3; weak D call: TRBD1 (5 bases). CDR1 and CDR2 (germline): LNHDA, SQIVND (reference sequence). CDR3 size: 15 residues. V lost 2 bases and J 1 base, leaving 10 bases between the germline ends. CDR3 sequence (DNA): TGTGCCAGTAGTATATCAGACAGAGGCACAGATACGCAGTATTTT. Its translation is CASSISDRGTDTQYF.

The chain couples TRBV7-2 to TRBJ2-2; D gene ambiguous. Germline V gene lookup returns CDR1 SGHTA and CDR2 FQGNSA. With 1 base removed from V and 1 base from J, the gap between germline ends came to 4 bases. The CDR3 runs 14 residues. The CDR3 sequence: CASSLGGNTGELFF. CDR3 bases: TGTGCCAGCAGCTTAGGAGGGAACACCGGGGAGCTGTTTTTT.

The V gene is TRBV19, the J gene TRBJ1-2, with 9 bases identical to TRBD1. CDR1 is LNHDA and CDR2 is SQIVND in the germline V gene (reference sequence). This CDR3 spans 16 amino acids. The J segment lost 1 base and the V segment lost 4 bases, leaving 7 bases of the junction unmatched. Here the CDR3 DNA reads TGTGCCAGTAGTACCACCGGGACAGGGAGTAACTATGGCTACACCTTC. Translated: CASSTTGTGSNYGYTF.

This clone was seen only a few times. This CDR3 reads CASSQGLQGGNTIYF. DNA of the CDR3: TGTGCCAGCAGCCAAGGATTACAGGGAGGAAACACCATATATTTT. The chain couples TRBV14 to TRBJ1-3, with TRBD1 as a possible D gene (6 bases). This CDR3 is built from 15 residues. Germline V gives CDR1 SGHDN, CDR2 FVKESK. V was cut by 1 base and J by 4 bases, with 11 bases left in between.

The chain combines TRBV3-1 (or the pseudogene TRBV3-2) with TRBJ2-3, with a tentative D call TRBD2 (6 bases). The length of the CDR3 is 15 residues. The germline V gene has CDR1 LGHDT and CDR2 YNNKEL (reference sequence). The V end was cut by 0 bases, the J end by 2 bases, with 9 bases between. The DNA for the CDR3 is TGTGCCAGCAGCCAAGATCTAGCGCACACAGATACGCAGTATTTT. It yields the protein CASSQDLAHTDTQYF.

The rearrangement joins TRBV12-3 or TRBV12-4 to TRBJ2-7; D is possibly TRBD2 (5 bases). The CDR3 sequence is 13 residues long. Trimming cost V 7 bases and J 1 base, with 11 bases left between them. This CDR3 is CASTQDYSYEQYF. CDR3 nucleotides: TGTGCCAGCACCCAAGACTATTCCTACGAGCAGTACTTC.

The gene calls are TRBV2 and TRBJ1-5; 8 positions match TRBD1. The germline CDR1 and CDR2 sequences are SNHLY and FYNNEI. Trimming took 6 bases from V and 6 from J; bases not matched to a gene: 7. This CDR3 is 14 amino acids long. CDR3 nucleotide sequence: TGTGCCAGCAGCGCGGGACAGGTCTCTCAGCCCCAGCATTTT. Translated, it gives CASSAGQVSQPQHF.

This chain links TRBV5-1 with TRBJ1-2; 9 bases are shared with TRBD1. The CDR3 extends over 15 amino acids. V shed 0 bases and J 4 bases; nucleotides not matched to a gene: 4. Germline assignment: CDR1 SGHRS and CDR2 YFSETQ. The CDR3 region is CASSLAGTGLYGYTF. CDR3 sequence (DNA): TGCGCCAGCAGCTTGGCCGGGACAGGGCTCTATGGCTACACCTTC.